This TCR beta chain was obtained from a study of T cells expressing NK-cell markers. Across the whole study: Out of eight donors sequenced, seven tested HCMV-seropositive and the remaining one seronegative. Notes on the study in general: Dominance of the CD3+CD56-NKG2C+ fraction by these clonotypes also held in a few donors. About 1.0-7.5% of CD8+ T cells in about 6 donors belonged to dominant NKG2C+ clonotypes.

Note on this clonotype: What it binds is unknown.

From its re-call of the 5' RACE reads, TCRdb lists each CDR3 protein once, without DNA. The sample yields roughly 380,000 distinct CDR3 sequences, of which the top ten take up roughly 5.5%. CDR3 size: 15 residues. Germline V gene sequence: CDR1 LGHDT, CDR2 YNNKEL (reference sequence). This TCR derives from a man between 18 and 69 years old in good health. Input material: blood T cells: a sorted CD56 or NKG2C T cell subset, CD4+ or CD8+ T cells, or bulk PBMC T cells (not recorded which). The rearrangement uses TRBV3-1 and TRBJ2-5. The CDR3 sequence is CASSPKHQVIETQYF.